This is a list of T cell receptor beta chains from one sample in a study of response to subunit inactivated influenza vaccine. MiXCR, run by TCRdb on the RT-PCR reads, gives a single entry per CDR3 protein. The table shows 710,000 or so distinct CDR3 sequences, with less than 20% occurring only once. The input for sequencing was PBMCs from blood, taken roughly 12 days after vaccination. These receptor sequences come from a man between 50 and 59 years old who received an inactivated influenza vaccine. CDR3s include the opening cysteine and the closing phenylalanine or tryptophan. Fields, in order: clone size, V gene, D gene, J gene, CDR3 DNA, CDR3 protein. The D gene is left open where the match is weak. Only some rows state a clone size, as once, few, many or a class for expanded clones.

size: NA
V: TRBV28
D: NA
J: TRBJ1-2
DNA: TGTGCCAGCGAGGGACGGTCTAACTATGGCTACACCTTC
CDR3: CASEGRSNYGYTF

size: few
V: TRBV20-1
D: TRBD2
J: TRBJ2-2
DNA: TGCAGTGCTAGGGGTAGCGGGGGGCGAAACACCGGGGAGCTGTTTTTT
CDR3: CSARGSGGRNTGELFF

size: few
V: TRBV5-6
D: TRBD1
J: TRBJ1-6
DNA: TGTGCCAGCAGCCGGTTGGACAGGGTTACTTCACCCCTCCACTTT
CDR3: CASSRLDRVTSPLHF

size: NA
V: TRBV20-1
D: TRBD2
J: TRBJ2-7
DNA: TGCAGTGGAGAGTACTCGGGAGGATTTTACGAGCAGTACTTC
CDR3: CSGEYSGGFYEQYF

size: once
V: TRBV7-8
D: NA
J: TRBJ2-1
DNA: TGTGCCAGCGGTCAGGGGAGGGGGAATGAGCAGTTCTTC
CDR3: CASGQGRGNEQFF

size: few
V: TRBV27
D: NA
J: TRBJ1-6
DNA: TGTGCCAGCAGTAATCGACAGAGATATAATTCACCCCTCCACTTT
CDR3: CASSNRQRYNSPLHF

size: few
V: TRBV7-2
D: NA
J: TRBJ1-6
DNA: TGTGCCAGCAGCCGCAGCCACAATAATTCACCCCTCCACTTT
CDR3: CASSRSHNNSPLHF

size: many
V: TRBV15
D: TRBD2
J: TRBJ2-1
DNA: TGTGCCACCTCAGGCGGGGGGATATACAATGAGCAGTTCTTC
CDR3: CATSGGGIYNEQFF

size: NA
V: TRBV3-1
D: NA
J: TRBJ2-3
DNA: TGTGCCAGCCGTGGGCGGTGGATCCCCCCCCTTAGCACAGATACGCAGTATTTT
CDR3: CASRGRWIPPLSTDTQYF

size: NA
V: TRBV11-2
D: NA
J: TRBJ2-2
DNA: TGTGCCAGCAGCTTAGTAGGGTATAACTACGGGGAGCTGTTTTTT
CDR3: CASSLVGYNYGELFF

size: NA
V: TRBV5-5
D: NA
J: TRBJ2-3
DNA: TGTGCCAGCAGCCCGCCAGGGGAATACACAGATACGCAGTATTTT
CDR3: CASSPPGEYTDTQYF

size: NA
V: TRBV14
D: NA
J: TRBJ1-2
DNA: TGTGCCAGCAGCCAAGTGACAGCCTATGGCTACACCTTC
CDR3: CASSQVTAYGYTF

size: NA
V: TRBV20-1
D: NA
J: TRBJ1-2
DNA: TGCAGTGCTAGCGGGTCTCCGGCACTTAACTATGGCTACACCTTC
CDR3: CSASGSPALNYGYTF

size: NA
V: TRBV7-9
D: TRBD2
J: TRBJ2-3
DNA: TGTGCCAGCAGCGAGACTAGCGGGGCCGTAGATACGCAGTATTTT
CDR3: CASSETSGAVDTQYF

size: many
V: TRBV5-1
D: TRBD2
J: TRBJ2-1
DNA: TGCGCCAGCAGCTTGGCCGCGGCTAGCGGGGGCTACAATGAGCAGTTCTTC
CDR3: CASSLAAASGGYNEQFF

size: few
V: TRBV6-2/TRBV6-3
D: NA
J: TRBJ2-2
DNA: TGTGCCAGCAGTTACCGGGGCCTGAGGGGTGGCACCGGGGAGCTGTTTTTT
CDR3: CASSYRGLRGGTGELFF